Given below is one T cell receptor beta chain in context. Trimming removed 0 bases from V and 0 bases from J, with 15 bases in between. The germline CDR1 and CDR2 sequences are MGHRA and YSYEKL. This CDR3 contains 18 residues. The data are from a study of cytomegalovirus exposure and HLA in healthy donors. 60 Vbeta and 13 Jbeta primers were used in PCR. The data were produced by immunoSEQ multiplex PCR, yet TCRdb's version contains in-frame clones alone and is incomplete. Its clone listing holds 100,000 to 150,000 clones. Input material: PBMCs. The rearrangement uses TRBV4-1 and TRBJ1-5; D remains unclear. This clonotype originated in a woman aged 40 to 49 in good health and CMV-seropositive. The CDR3 region has the DNA TGCGCCAGCAGCCAAGATCCGGAGGGTGGGTATAGCAATCAGCCCCAGCATTTT. Translation gives CASSQDPEGGYSNQPQHF.